The rows below give T cell receptor beta chains drawn from one sample of a study of T cells in localized non-small cell lung cancer. Assay used: immunoSEQ multiplex PCR; TCRdb lists only in-frame clones, some missing. Of some 1,400 clones in the sample, 20% to 25% are singletons; the top ten hold roughly a fifth. The sequences come from normal lung tissue next to the tumor, collected before any cancer treatment. The receptor source for this set is a male donor at least 60 years old with stage I squamous cell lung carcinoma. Both conserved end residues are part of each CDR3. D genes are given only for firm matches. Clone size, where shown, is once, few, many, or a class for clones that have expanded.

j_call d_call clone_size v_call cdr3_nt cdr3_aa
TRBJ1-1 TRBD1 few TRBV6-1 TGTGCCAGCAGTGAAGCCATAGGGGGCAGATCTGAAGCTTTCTTT CASSEAIGGRSEAFF
TRBJ2-3 . few TRBV18 TGTGCCAGCTCACCCAACGGCCAGAGCACAGATACGCAGTATTTT CASSPNGQSTDTQYF
TRBJ2-1 TRBD2 few TRBV6-8 TGTGCCAGCAGTACCGGGACTAGTGGGAAGGATGAGCAGTTCTTC CASSTGTSGKDEQFF
TRBJ2-1 TRBD2 medium-sized TRBV6-8 TGTGCCAGCAGGCCACCTAGCGGGACAAGCTCCTACAATGAGCAGTTCTTC CASRPPSGTSSYNEQFF
TRBJ1-1 . few TRBV6-8 TGTGCCAGCAGTTTCCAGAACACTGAAGCTTTCTTT CASSFQNTEAFF
TRBJ2-3 . medium-sized TRBV7-5 TGTGTCAGAAGCTTAGGACTAGCGGGAGGGCCTAGCACAGATACGCAGTATTTT CVRSLGLAGGPSTDTQYF
TRBJ2-7 TRBD1 . TRBV19 TGTGCCAGCCGATCGACAGGGAAGTCCTACGAGCAGTACTTC CASRSTGKSYEQYF
TRBJ2-7 . few TRBV11-3 TGTGCCAGCAGCCTCGGTGGGGGCGCCTTGAGCTCCTACGAGCAGTACTTC CASSLGGGALSSYEQYF
TRBJ2-3 TRBD2 . TRBV5-1 TGCGCCAGCAGCTTAGCCGGGACTAGCGGCACAGATACGCAGTATTTT CASSLAGTSGTDTQYF
TRBJ2-3 TRBD2 few TRBV19 TGTGCCAGTCAGACTAGCGGGGGCACAGATACGCAGTATTTT CASQTSGGTDTQYF
TRBJ2-1 TRBD2 few TRBV28 TGTGCCAGCAGTTCCCCGACTAGCGGGAGGGTAACGGGGTCCTACAATGAGCAGTTCTTC CASSSPTSGRVTGSYNEQFF
TRBJ2-5 . . TRBV5-1 TGCGCCAGCAGCTTGGCGGGGGACAGCCAAGAGACCCAGTACTTC CASSLAGDSQETQYF
TRBJ2-1 . . TRBV29-1 TGCAGCGTTGAGACCGCAGGGGCATTCTACAATGAGCAGTTCTTC CSVETAGAFYNEQFF
TRBJ2-3 TRBD2 medium-sized TRBV6-8 TGTGCCAGCAGTTACCTCCCGGCTAGCGGAGGAACAGATACGCAGTATTTT CASSYLPASGGTDTQYF
TRBJ2-2 . few TRBV11-3 TGTGCCAGCAGCCTCGACCAATCCACCGGGGAGCTGTTTTTT CASSLDQSTGELFF
TRBJ2-3 . large TRBV11-3 TGTGCCAGCAGCGGGGAGCGGGACAAGGATACGCAGTATTTT CASSGERDKDTQYF
TRBJ2-3 . . TRBV6-4 TGTGCCCTCGAGGAGACAGATACGCAGTATTTT CALEETDTQYF
TRBJ2-1 . . TRBV9 TGTGCCAGCAGCGTGGGGAGATACAATGAGCAGTTCTTC CASSVGRYNEQFF